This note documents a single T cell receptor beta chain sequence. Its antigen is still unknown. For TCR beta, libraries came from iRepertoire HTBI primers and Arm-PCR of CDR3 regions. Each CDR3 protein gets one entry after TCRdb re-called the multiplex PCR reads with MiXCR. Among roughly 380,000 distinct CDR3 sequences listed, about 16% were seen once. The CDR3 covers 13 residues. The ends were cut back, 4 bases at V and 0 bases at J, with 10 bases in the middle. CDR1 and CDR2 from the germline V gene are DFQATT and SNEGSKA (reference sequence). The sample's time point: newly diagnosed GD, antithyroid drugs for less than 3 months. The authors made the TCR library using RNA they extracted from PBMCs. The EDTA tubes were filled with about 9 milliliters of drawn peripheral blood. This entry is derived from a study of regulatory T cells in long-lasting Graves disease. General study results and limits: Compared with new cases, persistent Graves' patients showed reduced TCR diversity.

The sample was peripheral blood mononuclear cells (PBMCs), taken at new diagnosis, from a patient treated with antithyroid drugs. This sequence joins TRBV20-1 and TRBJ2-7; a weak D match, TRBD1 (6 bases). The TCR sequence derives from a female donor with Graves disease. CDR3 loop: CSATGASSYEQYF. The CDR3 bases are TGCAGTGCTACAGGGGCCAGCTCCTACGAGCAGTACTTC.